A single sample gave rise to the 18 T cell receptor beta chains below, sequenced in a study of T cells in women clearing cervical HPV infection. TCRdb's table, derived via immunoSEQ multiplex PCR, lists solely in-frame clones and lacks some. This table lists 39,000 or so clones. The sample was blood buffy coat. Receptors originate from a woman aged 18 to 75 with a cervical HPV16 infection that either progressed to CIN3+ or cleared (not recorded which).

About this clone itself: Coverage ceases 3 residues before the CDR3 finishes, and the germline J gene fills in the end. The chain couples TRBV20-1 to TRBJ1-1, with TRBD1 as a possible D gene (5 bases). Looked up from germline, CDR1 is DFQATT and CDR2 is SNEGSKA (reference sequence). V shed 7 bases and J shed 3 bases, with 18 bases lying between them. CDR3 length equals 14 residues. CDR3 DNA, as far as it was read: TGCAGTGTCACGGGACGGGGGAAAGACACTGAA. As protein: CSVTGRGKDTE. The CDR3 reads in full as CSVTGRGKDTEAFF.

A note on this clone: The read terminates 3 residues ahead of where the CDR3 ends, so the germline J gene completes it. The V call is TRBV7-6, the J call TRBJ1-6, with D maybe TRBD1 (6 bases). The V gene lost 5 bases and the J gene lost 0 bases, with 11 bases spanning the gap. The CDR3 has 16 amino acids. Germline V gene data show CDR1 as SGHVS and CDR2 as FNYEAQ. Incomplete CDR3 DNA: TGTGCCAGCAGCCAGGGGTCCTTCTCCTATAATTCACCC. This encodes CASSQGSFSYNSP. The CDR3 in full is CASSQGSFSYNSPLHF.

Comments on this clone: Read coverage stops 3 residues before the CDR3 terminus; the germline J gene supplies the remainder. The genes are TRBV19 and TRBJ2-4; 8 positions match TRBD1. Germline-derived CDR1 and CDR2 are LNHDA and SQIVND (reference sequence). The CDR3 is made up of 16 amino acids. The CDR3 region is CASSPGTGNDLWGQYF. The DNA read from the CDR3 is TGTGCCAGTAGTCCCGGGACAGGCAACGACCTTTGGGGT.

About this clone itself: The read ends 3 residues early relative to the CDR3; the germline J gene fills the gap. The V gene is TRBV12-3 or TRBV12-4, the J gene TRBJ2-5; 8 bases map to TRBD1. V shed 6 bases and J 7 bases; nucleotides not matched to a gene: 7. The CDR3 is 13 residues long. CDR3 protein: CASRGTGQSTQYF. The part of the CDR3 DNA that was read is TGTGCCAGCAGAGGGACAGGACAATCGACC.

Concerning this clone: The read stops 3 residues short of the end of the CDR3; the missing end is completed from the germline J gene. The same CDR3 is also encoded by other DNA sequences in this sample. The rearrangement uses TRBV5-1 and TRBJ2-1, with TRBD2 matching over 7 bases. Germline assignment: CDR1 SGHRS and CDR2 YFSETQ. This CDR3 is built from 14 residues. V shed 0 bases and J 5 bases; nucleotides not matched to a gene: 2. The sequenced part of the CDR3 DNA is TGCGCCAGCAGCTTGGGGCTAGCGGACAATGAG. This codes for CASSLGLADNE. The CDR3 in full is CASSLGLADNEQFF.

Comments on this clone: The missing CDR3 end, 3 residues past where the read stops, is filled in from the germline J gene. The chain employs TRBV7-9 and TRBJ2-5, with 8 bases lining up with TRBD1. The CDR3 is 14 residues long. CDR1 is SEHNR and CDR2 is FQNEAQ in the germline V gene (reference sequence). Trimming removed 6 bases from V and 5 bases from J; junction bases left unmatched: 8. Partial CDR3 DNA: TGTGCCAGCAGTTCCACAGGGGGGCTGGAGACC. Amino acids: CASSSTGGLET. The CDR3 in its entirety is CASSSTGGLETQYF.

Notes on this clone: The read gets to within 3 residues of the CDR3 end, and the germline J gene fills in the rest. This chain connects TRBV7-3 to TRBJ2-2, with no clear D. The CDR3 is 13 amino acids. The germline gives CDR1 SGHTA, CDR2 FQGTGA. V was cut by 4 bases and J by 1 base, with 4 bases left in between. The CDR3 protein is CASSSWNTGELFF. The sequenced CDR3 bases are TGTGCCAGCAGCTCGTGGAACACCGGGGAG.

Details on this clone: The read halts 3 residues ahead of the CDR3 end, with the missing end drawn from the germline J gene. This chain joins TRBV19 and TRBJ1-4; D is undetermined. The CDR3 spans 15 residues. Germline V CDR1 and CDR2: LNHDA, SQIVND (reference sequence). CDR3 residues: CASKERVLSSSPLFF. The part of the CDR3 DNA that was read is TGTGCCAGTAAGGAGAGGGTTTTATCGAGTTCACCA.

A word on this clone: The sequenced fragment ends 3 residues before the CDR3 boundary, so the rest is inferred from the germline J gene. This chain joins TRBV7-2 and TRBJ1-2; a weak D match, TRBD1 (5 bases). Germline-derived CDR1 and CDR2 are SGHTA and FQGNSA. The CDR3 consists of 12 residues. V was shortened by 5 bases and J by 7 bases, with 11 bases between the two germline ends. The DNA read from the CDR3 is TGTGCCAGCAGCCAGGTGGGGCTTGGC. Its translation is CASSQVGLG. The entire CDR3 sequence reads CASSQVGLGYTF.

Concerning this clone itself: The read falls 3 residues short of the CDR3 end, and the missing part is taken from the germline J gene. The chain uses TRBV5-4 and TRBJ2-7; D gene ambiguous. V was shortened by 2 bases and J by 2 bases, with 8 bases between the two germline ends. CDR3 length: 13 amino acids. Germline V gives CDR1 SGHNT, CDR2 YYREEE (reference sequence). CDR3 bases read: TGTGCCAGCAGCTTCTCTTCCGCCTACGAG. Protein: CASSFSSAYE. In full, the CDR3 reads CASSFSSAYEQYF. The entire variable domain, with the rest obtained from reference TRBV5-4 and TRBJ2-7, is as follows: ETGVTQSPTHLIKTRGQQVTLRCSSQSGHNTVSWYQQALGQGPQFIFQYYREEENGRGNFPPRFSGLQFPNYSSELNVNALELDDSALYLCASSFSSAYEQYFGPGTRLTVT.

A remark on this clone: Sequencing ends 3 residues short of the CDR3 end; the germline J gene provides the rest. J is TRBJ2-7 and V is TRBV18; tentative D call: TRBD2 (7 bases). Per germline, CDR1 KGHSH and CDR2 LQKENI. The CDR3 sequence is 16 residues long. The germline V and J ends were trimmed by 3 bases and 2 bases, with 17 bases remaining between them. CDR3 DNA, as far as it was read: TGTGCCAGCTCACCCCAAGGGGGTAGCGGGCCCTACGAG. The encoded protein is CASSPQGGSGPYE. Given in full, the CDR3 is CASSPQGGSGPYEQYF.

Comment on this clone: Coverage ceases 3 residues before the CDR3 finishes, and the germline J gene fills in the end. The V and J genes are TRBV7-9 and TRBJ2-7, with TRBD2 matching 7 bases. CDR3 length: 14 residues. Germline V gene data show CDR1 as SEHNR and CDR2 as FQNEAQ (reference sequence). Trimming cost V 2 bases and J 6 bases; bases outside gene matches: 7. Partial CDR3 DNA: TGTGCCAGCAGCTTATTCCCCCTAGCGGTCGAG. It specifies CASSLFPLAVE. The entire CDR3 reads CASSLFPLAVEQYF.

In the case of this clone: The CDR3 end is not reached by the read, which stops 3 residues before it; the germline J gene fills it in. The chain uses TRBV6-2 or TRBV6-3 and TRBJ1-2; no clear D. This CDR3 comprises 11 residues. V shed 3 bases and J shed 5 bases, with 4 bases lying between them. Germline lookup yields CDR1 MNHEY and CDR2 SVGEGT. The part of the CDR3 DNA that was read is TGTGCCAGCAGTTATCAATATGGC. It yields the protein CASSYQYG. The CDR3, in full, reads CASSYQYGYTF.

On this clone: The DNA ends 3 residues before the CDR3 does, and the rest of the CDR3 is filled in from the germline J gene. The rearrangement joins TRBV6-2 or TRBV6-3 to TRBJ2-7; 7 bases map to TRBD1. J lost 3 bases, V lost 5 bases, and 7 bases had no gene match. Germline CDR1 reads MNHEY; CDR2 reads SVGEGT. The CDR3 totals 14 residues. This CDR3 reads CASSTRDRDYEQYF. The DNA read from the CDR3 is TGTGCCAGCAGTACTCGGGACAGAGACTACGAG.

A note on this clone: With the read ending 3 residues before the CDR3 end, the germline J gene is used to fill in that end. This chain uses TRBV5-6 with TRBJ1-1; D not resolved. The CDR3 has 14 residues. Per germline, CDR1 SGHDT and CDR2 YYEEEE. The ends were cut back, 2 bases at V and 3 bases at J, with 11 bases in the middle. The part of the CDR3 DNA that was read is TGTGCCAGCAGCTTTTGGCAGAGATACACTGAA. As protein: CASSFWQRYTE. The whole CDR3 sequence reads CASSFWQRYTEAFF.

About this clone: The missing CDR3 end, 3 residues past where the read stops, is filled in from the germline J gene. This chain links TRBV5-1 with TRBJ2-2, with 9 bases that match TRBD1. The germline V gene encodes CDR1 SGHRS and CDR2 YFSETQ. This CDR3 region has 14 residues. V shed 7 bases, J shed 1 base, and the junction held 2 bases outside the gene matches. The CDR3 sequence: CASSDRGNTGELFF. The covered CDR3 bases are TGCGCCAGCTCGGACAGGGGGAACACCGGGGAG. The entire variable domain, with the rest obtained from reference TRBV5-1 and TRBJ2-2, is as follows: KAGVTQTPRYLIKTRGQQVTLSCSPISGHRSVSWYQQTPGQGLQFLFEYFSETQRNKGNFPGRFSGRQFSNSRSEMNVSTLELGDSALYLCASSDRGNTGELFFGEGSRLTVL.

Remarks on this clone: The CDR3 end lies 3 residues beyond the end of the read and is filled in from the germline J gene. The V gene is TRBV5-1, the J gene TRBJ2-5; TRBD2 agrees at 7 bases. The CDR3 covers 13 residues. Germline V CDR1 and CDR2: SGHRS, YFSETQ. J was trimmed by 5 bases and V by 7 bases; bases with no gene match: 8. The CDR3 DNA, read in part, is TGCGCCAGCGGTACAGCGGGAAAGGAGACC. Translation: CASGTAGKET. The whole CDR3 reads CASGTAGKETQYF.

A remark on this clone: Sequencing ends 3 residues short of the CDR3 end; the germline J gene provides the rest. The J gene is TRBJ1-1, the V gene TRBV7-2; D gene ambiguous. Germline values: CDR1 SGHTA, CDR2 FQGNSA. This CDR3 comprises 12 residues. The part of the CDR3 DNA that was read is TGTGCCAGCAGCCCCTTGCGGAGTGGG. Translation: CASSPLRSG. The whole CDR3 sequence is CASSPLRSGAFF. Full variable domain (missing parts from reference TRBV7-2 and TRBJ1-1): GAGVSQSPSNKVTEKGKDVELRCDPISGHTALYWYRQSLGQGLEFLIYFQGNSAPDKSGLPSDRFSAERTGGSVSTLTIQRTQQEDSAVYLCASSPLRSGAFFGQGTRLTVV.